Each of the 25 T cell receptor beta chains below was sequenced from the same sample in a study of shared clonotypes between healthy human individuals (dated by TCRdb to the early 2020s). Library prep was done by the immunoSEQ multiplex PCR assay. Held by TCRdb, this immuneACCESS table contains in-frame sequences only and omits some clones. Under half of the omission traces to an unresolved V gene where checked; the cause of the rest is unknown. The sample profile shows fewer than 600,000 clones; around three quarters of them were found once. The biggest ten clones account for approximately 12% of the sample. Material: PBMCs. The receptors were gathered from a woman aged 40 to 49 in good health. Some clones in this sample may be carry-over from other donors' samples.

This chain connects TRBV28 to TRBJ1-1; TRBD1 matches at 8 bases. Germline assignment: CDR1 MDHEN and CDR2 SYDVKM. The CDR3 totals 16 residues. V lost 3 bases, J lost 4 bases, and 10 bases stayed unmatched. Here the CDR3 DNA reads TGTGCCAGCAGTTTTATGGGTCAGGGGGCAGGCACTGAAGCTTTCTTT. It encodes CASSFMGQGAGTEAFF.

The chain joins TRBV30 to TRBJ2-7; D is perhaps TRBD1 (6 bases). V dropped 3 bases and J dropped 4 bases, with 16 bases sitting between them. The CDR3 is 14 residues long. Germline lookup yields CDR1 GTSNPN and CDR2 SVGIG (reference sequence). The DNA for the CDR3 is TGTGCCTGGAGGTGGGGACAAAAACGTTACGAGCAGTACTTC. This encodes CAWRWGQKRYEQYF.

V and J are TRBV21-1 and TRBJ2-5; TRBD2, as called in the table, went unchecked against the DNA. TRBV21-1 is described as a pseudogene. The length of the CDR3 is 19 residues. CDR3 amino acids: CASSKDLSGPLRGQETQYF. DNA for the CDR3: TGTGCCAGCAGCAAAGATTTATCCGGACCCCTTCGGGGGCAAGAGACCCAGTACTTC.

A single count supports this clone. The CDR3 loop reads CASSEIGTTPGNTIYF. CDR3 DNA sequence: TGTGCCAGCAGTGAAATCGGGACGACTCCTGGAAACACCATATATTTT. J is TRBJ1-3 and V is TRBV2; a weak D match, TRBD1 (5 bases). The germline CDR1 and CDR2 sequences are SNHLY and FYNNEI. The length of the CDR3 is 16 residues. V was cut by 2 bases and J by 2 bases, with 13 bases left in between.

The rearrangement uses TRBV7-6 and TRBJ2-7; TRBD2 matches 11 bases. This CDR3 has 16 residues. The junction had 8 bases not matched to a gene; V was cut back by 5 bases and J by 2 bases. Germline CDR1 SGHVS, CDR2 FNYEAQ. The CDR3 loop is CASSASGTSGTYEQYF. In nucleotides, the CDR3 is TGTGCCAGCAGCGCATCCGGGACTAGCGGTACCTACGAGCAGTACTTC.

In the case of this clone: The junction differs from germline at one of its ends, possibly a read error. The gene calls are TRBV5-3 and TRBJ2-7; possible D gene TRBD2, 5 bases. TRBV5-3 counts as an open reading frame of uncertain function. The CDR3 contains 15 residues. The CDR3 is CASSFISTSSYEQYF. CDR3 coding DNA: TGTGCCAGCAGCTTTATCAGTACTAGCTCCTACGAGCAGTACTTC.

This clone has only a few counts. The rearrangement uses TRBV5-6 and TRBJ2-7; D remains unclear. The CDR3 contains 14 residues. Germline V CDR1 and CDR2: SGHDT, YYEEEE. The ends were cut back, 0 bases at V and 3 bases at J, with 10 bases in the middle. The CDR3, as DNA: TGTGCCAGCAGCTTGGGTCGCAGCCGCTACGAGCAGTACTTC. Translated, it gives CASSLGRSRYEQYF.

This chain links TRBV19 with TRBJ2-2; D is perhaps TRBD1 or TRBD2 (6 bases each). The CDR3 runs to 15 residues. The ends were cut back, 6 bases at V and 6 bases at J, with 17 bases in the middle. Germline V gene data show CDR1 as LNHDA and CDR2 as SQIVND (reference sequence). CDR3 sequence: CASSPTGAAPGELFF. CDR3 in DNA: TGTGCCAGTAGCCCCACGGGGGCTGCCCCCGGGGAGCTGTTTTTT.

This clone was picked up a small number of times. The identical CDR3 is also encoded by other nucleotide sequences in the sample. The rearrangement uses TRBV28 and TRBJ2-7, with D unclear. This CDR3 is 12 amino acids long. V lost 5 bases and J 4 bases, leaving 9 bases between the germline ends. Per the germline V gene, CDR1 is MDHEN and CDR2 is SYDVKM. The CDR3 protein is CASSPRLYEQYF. The DNA for the CDR3 is TGTGCCAGCAGTCCACGATTATACGAGCAGTACTTC.

CDR3 sequence (DNA): TGTGCCAGCAGTTGGGGGGGACCAAACACTGAAGCTTTCTTT. This codes for CASSWGGPNTEAFF. The chain joins TRBV6-6 to TRBJ1-1, with D possibly being TRBD1 (5 bases). The CDR3 length is 14 residues. V was pared by 4 bases and J by 2 bases, with 11 bases between. Germline CDR1 reads MNHNY; CDR2 reads SVGAGI (reference sequence).

The V call is TRBV2, the J call TRBJ2-3, with 10 bases aligning to TRBD2. J gave up 4 bases and V 7 bases, and 2 bases lay outside the gene matches. Germline V gene lookup returns CDR1 SNHLY and CDR2 FYNNEI. This CDR3 has 13 amino acids. The CDR3 nucleotides read TGTGCCAGCACTAGCGGGAGATCAGATACGCAGTATTTT. Its protein product is CASTSGRSDTQYF.

The V call is TRBV29-1, the J call TRBJ1-1; weak D call: TRBD1 (6 bases). Trimming cost V 6 bases and J 1 base, with 12 bases left between them. Looked up from germline, CDR1 is SQVTM and CDR2 is ANQGSEA. The CDR3 runs 13 residues. CDR3 region: CSVGAQGNTEAFF. CDR3 nucleotide sequence: TGCAGCGTCGGGGCACAGGGGAACACTGAAGCTTTCTTT.

The V and J genes are TRBV4-1 and TRBJ2-5; 8 bases are a match to TRBD1. The CDR3 is 16 amino acids. Germline V CDR1 and CDR2: MGHRA, YSYEKL. Trimming at V came to 5 bases and at J to 1 base, leaving 9 bases not matched to a gene. Here the CDR3 reads CASSYGTGASQETQYF. The CDR3 nucleotides read TGCGCCAGCAGCTATGGGACAGGCGCCTCCCAAGAGACCCAGTACTTC.

This rearrangement joins TRBV9 to TRBJ1-6; D gene uncertain. Germline V gene sequence: CDR1 SGDLS, CDR2 YYNGEE. Trimming took off 0 bases at V and 7 bases at J, with 5 bases between the two ends. The CDR3 is made up of 13 amino acids. This CDR3 is CASSVETNSPLHF. The CDR3 nucleotides are TGTGCCAGCAGCGTAGAAACCAATTCACCCCTCCACTTT.

The chain recombines TRBV5-1 with TRBJ2-7; 12 positions match TRBD1. This CDR3 comprises 14 residues. Losses at the gene ends were 4 bases for V and 7 bases for J; bases not matched to a gene: 6. The germline V gene has CDR1 SGHRS and CDR2 YFSETQ. The chain's CDR3 is CASSPGTGGGEQYF. The CDR3 DNA follows: TGCGCCAGCAGCCCCGGGACAGGGGGCGGGGAGCAGTACTTC.

The rearrangement links TRBV5-1 to TRBJ1-2, with a weak D call TRBD1 (5 bases). V was cut by 0 bases and J by 7 bases, with 13 bases left in between. The CDR3 is 14 amino acids. The germline gives CDR1 SGHRS, CDR2 YFSETQ. The CDR3 region is CASSLAEGQGGYTF. The CDR3 DNA reads as TGCGCCAGCAGCTTGGCCGAGGGGCAGGGTGGCTACACCTTC.

The V gene is TRBV19, the J gene TRBJ2-7; D uncertain. CDR1 is LNHDA and CDR2 is SQIVND in the germline V gene (reference sequence). This CDR3 region has 15 residues. The V end was cut by 6 bases, the J end by 4 bases, with 19 bases between. In DNA, the CDR3 is TGTGCCAGTAGCCTCTCTACCCCGACCACATACGAGCAGTACTTC. Translating it yields CASSLSTPTTYEQYF.

The chain combines TRBV7-3 with TRBJ2-7, with D possibly matching TRBD2 (5 bases). Germline V gene data show CDR1 as SGHTA and CDR2 as FQGTGA. This CDR3 spans 13 amino acids. V lost 1 base and J 6 bases, leaving 10 bases between the germline ends. In DNA form, the CDR3 reads TGTGCCAGCAGCTTAAGCGAGGGAACCGAGCAGTACTTC. Protein: CASSLSEGTEQYF.

V gene TRBV7-9 combines with J gene TRBJ2-1, with TRBD2 identical over 14 bases. Germline trimming cut 3 bases from V and 8 bases from J; bases unmatched to any gene: 9. The CDR3 extends over 17 amino acids. From germline, CDR1 is SEHNR and CDR2 FQNEAQ (reference sequence). The CDR3 region has the DNA TGTGCCAGCAGCTTGCCGGGACTAGCGGGAGAAGTATATGAGCAGTTCTTC. Translating it yields CASSLPGLAGEVYEQFF.

Note on this clone: Within the sample, other DNA sequences also encode this same CDR3. This rearrangement joins TRBV10-3 to TRBJ2-7, with D possibly TRBD1 on 7 matching bases. CDR1 and CDR2 from the germline V gene are ENHRY and SYGVKD. Between the trimmed V and J ends, which lost 6 bases and 3 bases, there was a span of 15 bases. The length of the CDR3 is 14 residues. The CDR3 loop is CAISGGDSIYEQYF. Written as DNA, the CDR3 is TGTGCCATCAGCGGAGGGGACAGTATCTACGAGCAGTACTTC.

The chain has TRBV5-1 and TRBJ1-1; D call uncertain. Trimming left V 1 base short and J 1 base short, with 8 bases between. From germline, CDR1 is SGHRS and CDR2 YFSETQ. This CDR3 has 14 amino acids. The CDR3 protein is CASSLRTANTEAFF. The CDR3 DNA sequence: TGCGCCAGCAGCTTGCGCACAGCGAACACTGAAGCTTTCTTT.

The chain uses TRBV7-9 and TRBJ2-3; D not resolved. Germline V gene data show CDR1 as SEHNR and CDR2 as FQNEAQ (reference sequence). V was cut by 4 bases and J by 1 base, with 9 bases left in between. This CDR3 contains 14 residues. The CDR3 sequence is CASSSYSGTDTQYF. The CDR3 DNA reads TGTGCCAGCAGCTCGTACAGCGGCACAGATACGCAGTATTTT.

This clone was seen a handful of times. Mismatch with germline at one junction end may stem from a read error. CDR3 in DNA: TGTGCCCGGAGTGTACAAGCGGAGCAGTACTTC. Its translation is CARSVQAEQYF. The gene calls are TRBV30 and TRBJ2-7; unclear D gene. Germline V CDR1 and CDR2: GTSNPN, SVGIG (reference sequence). This CDR3 has 11 residues.

J is TRBJ2-1 and V is TRBV30, with 13 nucleotides matching TRBD2. CDR1 is GTSNPN, CDR2 SVGIG, per germline (reference sequence). The CDR3 extends over 16 amino acids. J was trimmed by 8 bases and V by 1 base; bases with no gene match: 8. CDR3: CAWSGTSGRAWDEQFF. CDR3 bases: TGTGCCTGGAGTGGAACTAGCGGGAGGGCCTGGGATGAGCAGTTCTTC.

The chain employs TRBV29-1 and TRBJ1-1; a weak D match, TRBD1 (6 bases). This CDR3 contains 14 residues. V lost 7 bases and J lost 4, with 19 bases in between. Germline V gene sequence: CDR1 SQVTM, CDR2 ANQGSEA. CDR3 amino acids: CSAQTQTGTTEAFF. The CDR3 coding sequence is TGCAGCGCCCAAACACAAACAGGGACCACTGAAGCTTTCTTT.